This paragraph covers one TCR beta chain sequence. This sample is drawn from a study of blood T cell repertoires in COVID-19. In the study overall: The origin of the acute and convalescent COVID-19 samples was the United States, Italy and Spain.

Original analysis: Reference gene primers were amplified, and this amplification served to estimate nucleated cell counts. Libraries were prepared by immunoSEQ multiplex PCR; TCRdb keeps only in-frame clonotypes and omits some of them. The DNA gave D and trimming, while V, J and clone size come from that table. Among some 210,000 clones listed, roughly nine tenths were seen once. The specimen sequenced was peripheral blood. The TCR was taken from a man aged 55 to 69 with COVID-19, enrolled during active disease.

The CDR3 here is CASSRSGLAGGPDTQYF. The CDR3 DNA follows: TGCGCCAGCAGCCGGTCGGGACTAGCGGGAGGACCAGATACGCAGTATTTT. The gene calls are TRBV4-1 and TRBJ2-3; 15 bases line up with TRBD2. V was clipped by 4 bases and J by 4 bases; unmatched bases: 6. Per germline, CDR1 MGHRA and CDR2 YSYEKL. This CDR3 spans 17 amino acids.